This TCR beta chain was found in a study of cytomegalovirus exposure and HLA in healthy donors. PCR primers comprised 60 Vbeta and 13 Jbeta primers. The data were produced by immunoSEQ multiplex PCR, yet TCRdb's version contains in-frame clones alone and is incomplete. The sample holds approximately 150,000 clones; about 80% are singletons and the top ten take around 5.9%. This CDR3 has 14 residues. Germline V CDR1 and CDR2: MNHNS, SASEGT. Trimming left V 5 bases short and J 10 bases short, with 15 bases between. The chain employs TRBV6-1 and TRBJ1-6; tentatively, D is TRBD1 (6 bases). This TCR was sampled from a woman aged 40-49 years in good health and CMV-seropositive. Sequencing was performed on PBMCs. CDR3 sequence reads: CASSPGGHWSPLHF. In DNA form, the CDR3 reads TGTGCCAGCAGTCCTGGGGGCCATTGGTCACCCCTCCACTTT.